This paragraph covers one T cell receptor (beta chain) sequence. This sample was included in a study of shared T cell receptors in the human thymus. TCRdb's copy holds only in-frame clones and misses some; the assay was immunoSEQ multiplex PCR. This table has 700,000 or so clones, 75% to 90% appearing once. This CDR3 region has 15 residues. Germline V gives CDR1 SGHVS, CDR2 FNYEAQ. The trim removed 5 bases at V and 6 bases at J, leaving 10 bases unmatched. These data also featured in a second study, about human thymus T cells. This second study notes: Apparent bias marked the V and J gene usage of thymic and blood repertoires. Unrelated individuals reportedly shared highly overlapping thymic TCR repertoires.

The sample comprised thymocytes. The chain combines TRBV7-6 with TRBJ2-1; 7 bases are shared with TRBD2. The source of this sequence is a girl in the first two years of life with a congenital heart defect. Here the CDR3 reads CASSPRGGATNEQFF. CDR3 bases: TGTGCCAGCAGCCCTCGGGGAGGGGCCACCAATGAGCAGTTCTTC.